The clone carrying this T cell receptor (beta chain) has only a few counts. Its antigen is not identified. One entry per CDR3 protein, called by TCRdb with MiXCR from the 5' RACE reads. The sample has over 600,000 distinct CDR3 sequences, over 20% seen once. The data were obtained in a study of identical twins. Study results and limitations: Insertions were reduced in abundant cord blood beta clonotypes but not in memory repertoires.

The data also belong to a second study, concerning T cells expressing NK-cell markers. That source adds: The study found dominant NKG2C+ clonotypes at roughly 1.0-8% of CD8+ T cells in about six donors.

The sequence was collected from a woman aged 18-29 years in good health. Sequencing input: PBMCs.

The CDR3 coding sequence is TGCAGTGCTAGTGGTAGCGGGAGAAATGAGCAGTTCTTC. This encodes CSASGSGRNEQFF. The chain joins TRBV20-1 to TRBJ2-1; 9 bases agree with TRBD2. The CDR3 runs to 13 residues. CDR1 and CDR2 (germline): DFQATT, SNEGSKA (reference sequence). V lost 3 bases and J lost 7; bases outside the gene matches: 4.